The 6 T cell receptor beta chains below come from one sample, sequenced in a study of tumor and adjacent non-tumor tissue in lung cancer. The template was RNA from unsorted bulk tissue. This non-tumor lung sample came from over 3 cm beyond the tumor edge. Three rounds of nested PCR, following a modified ARM-PCR protocol, produced the TCRbeta library. From the multiplex PCR reads, TCRdb called clonotypes with MiXCR, one entry per CDR3 protein. The sample lists more than 55,000 distinct CDR3 sequences, roughly 60% seen once, with about 30% in the top ten. The source material was distant non-tumor lung tissue. All receptors derive from a man aged 65 to 85 with non-small cell lung cancer.

This clonotype was counted a few times. Possible read error: a much larger clone is one base away. This chain uses TRBV10-2 with TRBJ1-4, with D tentatively TRBD1 (5 bases). CDR3 length: 12 residues. V lost 10 bases to trimming and J lost 8 bases, with 14 bases between them. The germline V gene has CDR1 WSHSY and CDR2 SAAADI. The CDR3 here is CANSRESEKLFF. As DNA, the CDR3 is TGCGCCAACAGCAGGGAAAGCGAAAAACTGTTTTTT.

This clonotype has only one observation. The V gene is TRBV20-1, the J gene TRBJ1-5; 10 nucleotides line up with TRBD1. CDR3 length: 20 amino acids. Germline assignment: CDR1 DFQATT and CDR2 SNEGSKA (reference sequence). Unmatched junction bases numbered 22, after V lost 2 bases and J lost 6 bases. The chain's CDR3 is CSARYSESDRGTRMGQPQHF. CDR3 coding DNA: TGCAGTGCTAGATATTCCGAATCGGACAGGGGGACCCGTATGGGTCAGCCCCAGCATTTT.

This clonotype was recorded a few times. This may arise from a read error, as a much more abundant clone is one base away. The CDR3 nucleotides are TGCAGCGTTAAAGATGTCATCCCCTACGAGCAGTACTTC. Translated: CSVKDVIPYEQYF. The chain couples TRBV29-1 to TRBJ2-7; D unresolved. Germline V gives CDR1 SQVTM, CDR2 ANQGSEA. The CDR3 totals 13 residues.

This clonotype has a count of ten or more. V usage is TRBV6-5 and J usage is TRBJ2-1, with 11 bases lining up with TRBD1. CDR3 length: 13 amino acids. V trimming: 10 bases; J trimming: 8 bases; junction bases outside the gene matches: 7. The germline V gene encodes CDR1 MNHEY and CDR2 SVGAGI. The CDR3 nucleotides are TGTGCCACCCGGAGGACAGGGGGCCATGAGCAGTTCTTC. Its translation is CATRRTGGHEQFF.

For this clonotype: A read error is possible here, since a much larger clone lies one base away. This chain connects TRBV10-3 to TRBJ2-7; D could derive from TRBD1 or TRBD2 (5 bases each). From germline, CDR1 is ENHRY and CDR2 SYGVKD. The CDR3 is 16 amino acids. V was shortened by 2 bases and J by 6 bases, with 20 bases between the two germline ends. As DNA, the CDR3 is TGTGCCATCAGTGAGAAGGGGACCGGGGCAGGAGGCGAGCAGTACTTC. This gives the protein CAISEKGTGAGGEQYF.

The V and J genes are TRBV11-2 and TRBJ2-1, with TRBD1 matching over 7 bases. This CDR3 region has 16 residues. Germline assignment: CDR1 SGHAT and CDR2 FQNNGV. Trimming at V came to 6 bases and at J to 4 bases, leaving 12 bases not matched to a gene. The chain's CDR3 is CASRIIPGQSYNEQFF. In DNA, the CDR3 is TGTGCCAGCAGGATTATTCCGGGACAGAGTTACAATGAGCAGTTCTTC.